One and the same sample provided the 11 T cell receptor beta chains below, sequenced in a study of blood T cell repertoires in COVID-19. Libraries were prepared by immunoSEQ multiplex PCR; TCRdb keeps only in-frame clonotypes and omits some of them. The sample carries some 460,000 clones, 75% to 90% recorded once. Input material: peripheral blood. These receptors were obtained from a woman in her twenties or thirties with acute or convalescent COVID-19.

The rearrangement uses TRBV5-1 and TRBJ1-1; D possibly corresponds to TRBD1 (6 bases). Trimming shortened V by 0 bases and J by 7 bases, and 13 bases separated the two germline ends. The CDR3 extends over 14 amino acids. From germline, CDR1 is SGHRS and CDR2 YFSETQ. The CDR3 bases are TGCGCCAGCAGCTTGGCCGGGACACCCAATGAAGCTTTCTTT. Residues: CASSLAGTPNEAFF.

The V and J genes are TRBV24-1 and TRBJ1-1, with D maybe TRBD1 (6 bases). V gave up 2 bases and J gave up 3 bases, with 15 bases separating them. Germline-derived CDR1 and CDR2 are KGHDR and SFDVKD. This CDR3 is built from 16 residues. CDR3 sequence: CATSDSGATGYTEAFF. The CDR3 DNA reads as TGTGCCACCAGTGATTCAGGGGCGACGGGGTACACTGAAGCTTTCTTT.

The chain couples TRBV14 to TRBJ2-6; D is unclear. Germline-derived CDR1 and CDR2 are SGHDN and FVKESK. V lost 4 bases to trimming and J lost 0 bases, with 7 bases between them. CDR3 length equals 15 residues. The CDR3: CASSRRSSGANVLTF. CDR3 DNA sequence: TGTGCCAGCAGCCGAAGGAGCTCTGGGGCCAACGTCCTGACTTTC.

The J gene is TRBJ2-2, the V gene TRBV2; TRBD2 agrees at 9 bases. V trimming: 6 bases; J trimming: 4 bases; junction bases outside the gene matches: 6. This CDR3 is built from 15 residues. Germline CDR1 SNHLY, CDR2 FYNNEI. CDR3 protein: CASRPTSGSTGELFF. The CDR3 nucleotides are TGTGCCAGCAGACCAACTAGCGGGTCCACCGGGGAGCTGTTTTTT.

This sequence joins TRBV18 and TRBJ2-2, with 8 bases fitting TRBD1. J lost 6 bases, V lost 6 bases, and 12 bases had no gene match. The CDR3 runs to 16 residues. CDR1 and CDR2 (germline): KGHSH, LQKENI. CDR3 loop: CASSTDRVKGSGELFF. The CDR3 bases are TGTGCCAGCTCGACGGACAGGGTAAAAGGCTCCGGGGAGCTGTTTTTT. The full variable domain, in which reference TRBV18 and TRBJ2-2 provide the parts outside the CDR3, is NAGVMQNPRHLVRRRGQEARLRCSPMKGHSHVYWYRQLPEEGLKFMVYLQKENIIDESGMPKERFSAEFPKEGPSILRIQQVVRGDSAAYFCASSTDRVKGSGELFFGEGSRLTVL.

The chain couples TRBV18 to TRBJ2-1; 7 bases map to TRBD2. CDR3 size: 15 residues. Trimming at V came to 5 bases and at J to 9 bases, leaving 13 bases not matched to a gene. CDR1 KGHSH and CDR2 LQKENI come from the germline V gene. CDR3 region: CASSEKGVGRSEQFF. The CDR3 bases are TGTGCCAGCTCAGAAAAAGGTGTCGGGAGGAGTGAGCAGTTCTTC.

The chain joins TRBV5-1 to TRBJ2-7; 12 bases are shared with TRBD1. V gave up 4 bases and J gave up 6 bases; unmatched junction bases: 11. Germline CDR1 SGHRS, CDR2 YFSETQ. CDR3 size: 16 residues. The CDR3 bases are TGCGCCAGCAGCCCCAAGCCGGGACAGGGGGCCCCCGAGCAGTACTTC. Translation: CASSPKPGQGAPEQYF.

V usage is TRBV10-3 and J usage is TRBJ2-2, with 9 nucleotides matching TRBD1. Germline lookup yields CDR1 ENHRY and CDR2 SYGVKD. The V gene end was trimmed by 3 bases and the J gene end by 2 bases; junction bases not matched to a gene: 4. The CDR3 loop spans 16 amino acids. CDR3 sequence: CAISDLGQGNTGELFF. CDR3 coding DNA: TGTGCCATCAGTGACTTGGGACAGGGCAACACCGGGGAGCTGTTTTTT.

This rearrangement joins TRBV6-6 to TRBJ1-1; 7 positions match TRBD1. The trim removed 6 bases at V and 5 bases at J, leaving 9 bases unmatched. Germline CDR1 and CDR2: MNHNY and SVGAGI (reference sequence). The CDR3 totals 14 residues. The CDR3 DNA follows: TGTGCCAGCAGCAAGGACAGGTTAGCTACTGAAGCTTTCTTT. Translated, it gives CASSKDRLATEAFF.

The V call is TRBV27, the J call TRBJ2-7; 9 bases fit TRBD1. The CDR3 extends over 14 amino acids. Germline V gene sequence: CDR1 MNHEY, CDR2 SMNVEV (reference sequence). The V segment lost 3 bases and the J segment 4 bases; nucleotides outside the gene matches: 4. CDR3 sequence: CASSLTGGVYEQYF. The CDR3 DNA sequence: TGTGCCAGCAGTTTGACAGGGGGGGTGTACGAGCAGTACTTC.

The rearrangement joins TRBV19 to TRBJ2-7; D gene uncertain. CDR1 is LNHDA, CDR2 SQIVND, per germline (reference sequence). With 3 bases removed from V and 0 bases from J, the gap between germline ends came to 9 bases. The CDR3 spans 14 residues. CDR3 nucleotide sequence: TGTGCCAGTAGTATCGGATGGAGCTCCTACGAGCAGTACTTC. It is translated as CASSIGWSSYEQYF.